This is a list of T cell receptor beta chains from one sample in a study of T-cell reconstitution after alpha-beta-depleted transplantation in children. MiXCR was run by TCRdb on the PCR reads, yielding one entry per CDR3 protein. The sample yields about 540,000 distinct CDR3 sequences, 15% to 20% seen once. Sequenced material: PBMCs from the stem cell graft donor, taken from the stem cell graft. Every receptor here comes from a human donor who donated a stem cell graft to a child with acute lymphoblastic leukemia. Both conserved end residues are part of each CDR3. Each record gives: D gene, clone size, J gene, V gene, CDR3 protein, CDR3 DNA. The D gene is left open where the match is weak. Only part of the rows carry a size: once, few, many, or a class if the clone is expanded.

D: -; size: -; J: TRBJ2-7; V: TRBV2; CDR3: CASSGSSTSYEQYF; DNA: TGTGCCAGCAGTGGGTCTTCCACCTCCTACGAGCAGTACTTC
D: -; size: few; J: TRBJ2-1; V: TRBV9; CDR3: CASSVATKGVHEQFF; DNA: TGTGCCAGCAGCGTAGCTACGAAGGGAGTCCATGAGCAGTTCTTC
D: -; size: few; J: TRBJ2-7; V: TRBV9; CDR3: CASSVTIGESKGEQYF; DNA: TGTGCCAGCAGCGTAACAATAGGAGAGTCTAAGGGCGAGCAGTACTTC
D: -; size: few; J: TRBJ2-7; V: TRBV5-1; CDR3: CASSFELSSEQYF; DNA: TGCGCCAGCAGCTTTGAACTTTCCAGCGAGCAGTACTTC
D: -; size: few; J: TRBJ2-3; V: TRBV5-1; CDR3: CASSLGPEGRTDTQYF; DNA: TGCGCCAGCAGCTTGGGCCCGGAAGGTCGCACAGATACGCAGTATTTT
D: TRBD2; size: -; J: TRBJ2-1; V: TRBV20-1; CDR3: CSARRGTRGDEQFF; DNA: TGCAGTGCTAGAAGGGGGACTAGGGGTGATGAGCAGTTCTTC
D: -; size: once; J: TRBJ2-7; V: TRBV7-8; CDR3: CASSLASWEGDEQYF; DNA: TGTGCCAGCAGCTTAGCGTCGTGGGAGGGGGACGAGCAGTACTTC
D: -; size: -; J: TRBJ2-5; V: TRBV12-3/TRBV12-4; CDR3: CASSPQRGRGETQYF; DNA: TGTGCCAGCAGTCCTCAGAGAGGCCGGGGAGAGACCCAGTACTTC
D: -; size: -; J: TRBJ2-5; V: TRBV11-2; CDR3: CASSFTTTGTETQYF; DNA: TGTGCCAGCAGCTTTACTACGACCGGGACAGAGACCCAGTACTTC
D: -; size: -; J: TRBJ2-1; V: TRBV4-1; CDR3: CASSQDRGQGPYNEQFF; DNA: TGCGCCAGCAGCCAAGATCGGGGCCAGGGGCCATACAATGAGCAGTTCTTC
D: -; size: -; J: TRBJ2-2; V: TRBV11-2; CDR3: CASSFVAVNTGELFF; DNA: TGTGCCAGCAGCTTTGTCGCCGTGAACACCGGGGAGCTGTTTTTT
D: -; size: once; J: TRBJ2-7; V: TRBV6-1; CDR3: CASRALAVDYEQYF; DNA: TGTGCCAGCAGGGCGCTAGCTGTAGACTACGAGCAGTACTTC
D: -; size: few; J: TRBJ1-5; V: TRBV19; CDR3: CASSAPYNQPQHF; DNA: TGTGCCAGTTCCGCCCCTTACAATCAGCCCCAGCATTTT
D: TRBD1; size: many; J: TRBJ2-3; V: TRBV7-9; CDR3: CASSLARTGLNTQYF; DNA: TGTGCCAGCAGCTTAGCGAGGACAGGCTTGAATACGCAGTATTTT
D: TRBD1; size: -; J: TRBJ2-2; V: TRBV29-1; CDR3: CSVQPGQSPGELFF; DNA: TGCAGCGTTCAGCCGGGACAGAGCCCAGGGGAGCTGTTTTTT
D: -; size: -; J: TRBJ1-1; V: TRBV5-6; CDR3: CASSFPTPNTEAFF; DNA: TGTGCCAGCAGCTTCCCGACTCCTAACACTGAAGCTTTCTTT
D: -; size: few; J: TRBJ2-1; V: TRBV20-1; CDR3: CSASHGSSYNEQFF; DNA: TGCAGTGCTAGTCACGGGAGCTCCTACAATGAGCAGTTCTTC
D: -; size: -; J: TRBJ2-7; V: TRBV7-9; CDR3: CASSLGSGAFNF; DNA: TGTGCCAGCAGCTTAGGTTCGGGAGCATTTAACTTC
D: TRBD2; size: few; J: TRBJ2-3; V: TRBV12-3/TRBV12-4; CDR3: CASSTGLAGGRDTQYF; DNA: TGTGCCAGCAGCACGGGACTAGCGGGAGGACGCGATACGCAGTATTTT
D: TRBD1; size: many; J: TRBJ2-7; V: TRBV20-1; CDR3: CSAGDREYEQYF; DNA: TGCAGTGCGGGGGACAGGGAGTACGAGCAGTACTTC
D: TRBD2; size: -; J: TRBJ2-1; V: TRBV7-8; CDR3: CASSFNRLAGGEQFF; DNA: TGTGCCAGCAGCTTTAATAGACTAGCGGGAGGAGAGCAGTTCTTC
D: TRBD1; size: many; J: TRBJ1-5; V: TRBV7-9; CDR3: CASSFSGQGQPQHF; DNA: TGTGCCAGCAGCTTCTCGGGACAGGGGCAGCCCCAGCATTTT
D: -; size: -; J: TRBJ1-2; V: TRBV28; CDR3: CASSSQMGGYTF; DNA: TGTGCCAGCAGTTCCCAAATGGGGGGCTACACCTTC
D: -; size: few; J: TRBJ2-5; V: TRBV10-3; CDR3: CAISESMVRGETQYF; DNA: TGTGCCATCAGTGAGTCGATGGTCCGCGGAGAGACCCAGTACTTC
D: -; size: many; J: TRBJ2-1; V: TRBV7-9; CDR3: CASSLALDNEQFF; DNA: TGTGCCAGCAGCTTAGCGCTAGACAATGAGCAGTTCTTC
D: TRBD2; size: -; J: TRBJ2-1; V: TRBV14; CDR3: CASSQEGLTWNEQFF; DNA: TGTGCCAGCAGCCAAGAGGGACTAACTTGGAATGAGCAGTTCTTC
D: -; size: -; J: TRBJ2-5; V: TRBV5-1; CDR3: CASKDLGPPQETQYF; DNA: TGCGCCAGCAAGGATTTGGGGCCACCCCAAGAGACCCAGTACTTC
D: -; size: -; J: TRBJ2-2; V: TRBV20-1; CDR3: CSAPRGDLNTGELFF; DNA: TGCAGTGCACCGAGGGGGGATTTGAACACCGGGGAGCTGTTTTTT
D: -; size: -; J: TRBJ2-5; V: TRBV5-1; CDR3: CASSLEGGQGTQYF; DNA: TGCGCCAGCAGCTTGGAGGGCGGCCAGGGGACCCAGTACTTC
D: TRBD1; size: -; J: TRBJ2-1; V: TRBV5-1; CDR3: CASSYRTGGLDEQFF; DNA: TGCGCCAGCAGCTATAGGACAGGGGGCCTCGATGAGCAGTTCTTC
D: TRBD1; size: few; J: TRBJ2-6; V: TRBV6-1; CDR3: CASSPQGATGANVLTF; DNA: TGTGCCAGCAGTCCACAGGGGGCAACTGGGGCCAACGTCCTGACTTTC
D: TRBD1; size: many; J: TRBJ2-3; V: TRBV5-1; CDR3: CASSVSGGLTDTQYF; DNA: TGCGCCAGCAGCGTCTCAGGGGGCCTCACAGATACGCAGTATTTT
D: -; size: few; J: TRBJ1-5; V: TRBV6-1; CDR3: CASIEGGERDQPQHF; DNA: TGTGCCAGCATTGAGGGCGGGGAAAGGGATCAGCCCCAGCATTTT
D: TRBD1; size: -; J: TRBJ2-3; V: TRBV7-3; CDR3: CASSWGQVAGDTQYF; DNA: TGTGCCAGCAGCTGGGGACAGGTAGCTGGAGATACGCAGTATTTT